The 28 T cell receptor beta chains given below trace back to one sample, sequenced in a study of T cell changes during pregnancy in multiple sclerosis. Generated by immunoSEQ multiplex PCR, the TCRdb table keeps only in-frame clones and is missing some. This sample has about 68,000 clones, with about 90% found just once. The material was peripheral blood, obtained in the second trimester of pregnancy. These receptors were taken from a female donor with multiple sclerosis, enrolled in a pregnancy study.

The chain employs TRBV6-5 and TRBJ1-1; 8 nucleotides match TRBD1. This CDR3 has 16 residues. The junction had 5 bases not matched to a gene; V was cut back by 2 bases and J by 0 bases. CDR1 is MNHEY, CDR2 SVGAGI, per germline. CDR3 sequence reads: CASSYGPGGMNTEAFF. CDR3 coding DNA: TGTGCCAGCAGTTACGGGCCAGGGGGCATGAACACTGAAGCTTTCTTT.

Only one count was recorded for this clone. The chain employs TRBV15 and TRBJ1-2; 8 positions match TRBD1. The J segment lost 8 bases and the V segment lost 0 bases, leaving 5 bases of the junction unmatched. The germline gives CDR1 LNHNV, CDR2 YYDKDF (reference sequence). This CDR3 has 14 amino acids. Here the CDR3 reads CATSRDGQGGGYTF. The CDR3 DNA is TGTGCCACCAGCAGAGACGGACAGGGTGGGGGCTACACCTTC.

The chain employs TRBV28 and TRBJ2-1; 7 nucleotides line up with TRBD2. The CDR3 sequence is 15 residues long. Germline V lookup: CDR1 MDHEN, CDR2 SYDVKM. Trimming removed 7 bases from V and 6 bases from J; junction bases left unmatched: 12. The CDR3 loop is CASTLGGEPLNEQFF. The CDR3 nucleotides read TGTGCCAGCACCCTGGGAGGGGAACCTCTCAATGAGCAGTTCTTC.

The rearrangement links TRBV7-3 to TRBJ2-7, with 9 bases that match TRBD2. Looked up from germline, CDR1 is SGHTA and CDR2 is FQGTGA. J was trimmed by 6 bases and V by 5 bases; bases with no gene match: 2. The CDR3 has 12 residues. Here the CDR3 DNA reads TGTGCCAGCAGCCATAGCGGGGGCGAGCAGTACTTC. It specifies CASSHSGGEQYF.

The CDR3 sequence: CASRSGTLNTEAFF. The CDR3 nucleotides read TGTGCCAGCAGATCTGGGACTCTGAACACTGAAGCTTTCTTT. The chain has TRBV5-4 and TRBJ1-1; a possible D gene is TRBD1 (5 bases). The CDR3 has 14 residues. V shed 5 bases and J shed 0 bases, with 11 bases lying between them. Germline CDR1 reads SGHNT; CDR2 reads YYREEE (reference sequence). The full variable domain, completed using reference TRBV5-4 and TRBJ1-1, is ETGVTQSPTHLIKTRGQQVTLRCSSQSGHNTVSWYQQALGQGPQFIFQYYREEENGRGNFPPRFSGLQFPNYSSELNVNALELDDSALYLCASRSGTLNTEAFFGQGTRLTVV.

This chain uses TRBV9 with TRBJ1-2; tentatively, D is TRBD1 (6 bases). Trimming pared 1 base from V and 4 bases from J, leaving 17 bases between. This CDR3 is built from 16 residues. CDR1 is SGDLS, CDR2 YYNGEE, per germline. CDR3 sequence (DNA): TGTGCCAGCAGCGTAAGGAGCAGGGGTTCACTCTATGGCTACACCTTC. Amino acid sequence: CASSVRSRGSLYGYTF. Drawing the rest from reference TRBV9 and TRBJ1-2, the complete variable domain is DSGVTQTPKHLITATGQRVTLRCSPRSGDLSVYWYQQSLDQGLQFLIQYYNGEERAKGNILERFSAQQFPDLHSELNLSSLELGDSALYFCASSVRSRGSLYGYTFGSGTRLTVV.

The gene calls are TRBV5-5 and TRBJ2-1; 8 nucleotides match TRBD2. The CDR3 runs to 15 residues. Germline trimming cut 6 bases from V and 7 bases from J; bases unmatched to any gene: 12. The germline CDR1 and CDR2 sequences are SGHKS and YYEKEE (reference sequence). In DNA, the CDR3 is TGTGCCAGCACCCTGGGAAGTAGCGGGGTAAATGAGCAGTTCTTC. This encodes CASTLGSSGVNEQFF.

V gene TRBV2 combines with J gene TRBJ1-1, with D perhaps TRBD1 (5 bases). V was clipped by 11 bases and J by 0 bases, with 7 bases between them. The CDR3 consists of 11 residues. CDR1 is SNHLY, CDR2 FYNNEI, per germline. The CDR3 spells CARQMNTEAFF. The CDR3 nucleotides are TGTGCCCGACAGATGAACACTGAAGCTTTCTTT. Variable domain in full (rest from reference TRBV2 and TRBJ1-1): EPEVTQTPSHQVTQMGQEVILRCVPISNHLYFYWYRQILGQKVEFLVSFYNNEISEKSEIFDDQFSVERPDGSNFTLKIRSTKLEDSAMYFCARQMNTEAFFGQGTRLTVV.

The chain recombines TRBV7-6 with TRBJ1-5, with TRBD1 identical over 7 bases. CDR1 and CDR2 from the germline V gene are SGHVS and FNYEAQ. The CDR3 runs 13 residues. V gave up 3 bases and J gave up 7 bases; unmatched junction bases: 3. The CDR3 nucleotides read TGTGCCAGCAGCTTTCGACAGGGACAGCCCCAGCATTTT. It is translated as CASSFRQGQPQHF.

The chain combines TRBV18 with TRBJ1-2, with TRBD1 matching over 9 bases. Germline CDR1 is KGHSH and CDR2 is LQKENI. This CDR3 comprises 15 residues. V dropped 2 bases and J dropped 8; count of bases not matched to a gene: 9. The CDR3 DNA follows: TGTGCCAGCTCACCAGGGACAGGGATATCTCGCGGCTACACCTTC. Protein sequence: CASSPGTGISRGYTF. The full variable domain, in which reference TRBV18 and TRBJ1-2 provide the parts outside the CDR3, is NAGVMQNPRHLVRRRGQEARLRCSPMKGHSHVYWYRQLPEEGLKFMVYLQKENIIDESGMPKERFSAEFPKEGPSILRIQQVVRGDSAAYFCASSPGTGISRGYTFGSGTRLTVV.

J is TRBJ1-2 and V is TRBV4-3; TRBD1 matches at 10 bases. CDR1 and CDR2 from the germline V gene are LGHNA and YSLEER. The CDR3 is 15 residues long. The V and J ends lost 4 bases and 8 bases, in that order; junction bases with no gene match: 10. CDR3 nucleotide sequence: TGCGCCAGCAGCCCAATGGGACAGGGGAAAGGAGGCTACACCTTC. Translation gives CASSPMGQGKGGYTF.

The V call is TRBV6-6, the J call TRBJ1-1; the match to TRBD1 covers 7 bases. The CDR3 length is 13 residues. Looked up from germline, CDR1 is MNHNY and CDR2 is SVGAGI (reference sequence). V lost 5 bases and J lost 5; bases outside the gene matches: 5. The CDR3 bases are TGTGCCAGCAGTCCAGGGGGAGCTACTGAAGCTTTCTTT. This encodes CASSPGGATEAFF.

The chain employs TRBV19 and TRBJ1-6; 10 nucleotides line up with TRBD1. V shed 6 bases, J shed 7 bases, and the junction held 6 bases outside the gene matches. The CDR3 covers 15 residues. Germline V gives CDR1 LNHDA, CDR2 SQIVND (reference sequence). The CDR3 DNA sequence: TGTGCCAGTAGCCGCGGACAGGGGGTGAATTCACCCCTCCACTTT. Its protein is CASSRGQGVNSPLHF.

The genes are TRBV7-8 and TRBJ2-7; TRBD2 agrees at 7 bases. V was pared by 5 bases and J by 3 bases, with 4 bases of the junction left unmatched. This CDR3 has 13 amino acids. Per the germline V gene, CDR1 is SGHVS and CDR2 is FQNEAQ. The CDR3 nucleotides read TGTGCCAGCAGCGTCGGGACTAACTACGAGCAGTACTTC. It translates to CASSVGTNYEQYF. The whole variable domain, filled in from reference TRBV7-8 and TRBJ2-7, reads GAGVSQSPRYKVAKRGQDVALRCDPISGHVSLFWYQQALGQGPEFLTYFQNEAQLDKSGLPSDRFFAERPEGSVSTLKIQRTQQEDSAVYLCASSVGTNYEQYFGPGTRLTVT.

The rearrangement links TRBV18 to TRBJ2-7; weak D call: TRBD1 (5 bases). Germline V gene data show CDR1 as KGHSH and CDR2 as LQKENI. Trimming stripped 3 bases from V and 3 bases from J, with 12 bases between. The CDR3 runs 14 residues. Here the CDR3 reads CASSPQGSDYEQYF. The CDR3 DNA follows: TGTGCCAGCTCACCCCAGGGTAGTGACTACGAGCAGTACTTC.

The CDR3 spells CASSPSGNQPQHF. DNA of the CDR3: TGTGCCAGCAGCCCCTCTGGCAATCAGCCCCAGCATTTT. The chain couples TRBV7-6 to TRBJ1-5; D gene uncertain. The germline CDR1 and CDR2 sequences are SGHVS and FNYEAQ. V lost 5 bases and J lost 2, with 7 bases in between. CDR3 length: 13 amino acids. Full variable domain (remainder filled in from reference TRBV7-6 and TRBJ1-5): GAGVSQSPRYKVTKRGQDVALRCDPISGHVSLYWYRQALGQGPEFLTYFNYEAQQDKSGLPNDRFSAERPEGSISTLTIQRTEQRDSAMYRCASSPSGNQPQHFGDGTRLSIL.

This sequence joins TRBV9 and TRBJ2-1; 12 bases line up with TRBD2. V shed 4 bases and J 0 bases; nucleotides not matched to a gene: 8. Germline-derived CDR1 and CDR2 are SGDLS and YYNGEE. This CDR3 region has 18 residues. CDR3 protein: CASSQLAGGSFSYNEQFF. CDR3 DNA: TGTGCCAGCAGCCAACTAGCGGGGGGATCCTTCTCCTACAATGAGCAGTTCTTC. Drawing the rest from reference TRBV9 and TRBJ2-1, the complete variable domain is DSGVTQTPKHLITATGQRVTLRCSPRSGDLSVYWYQQSLDQGLQFLIQYYNGEERAKGNILERFSAQQFPDLHSELNLSSLELGDSALYFCASSQLAGGSFSYNEQFFGPGTRLTVL.

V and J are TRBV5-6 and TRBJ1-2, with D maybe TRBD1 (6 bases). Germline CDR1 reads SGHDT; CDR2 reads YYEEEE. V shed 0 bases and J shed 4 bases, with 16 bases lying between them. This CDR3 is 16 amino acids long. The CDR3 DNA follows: TGTGCCAGCAGCTTGGCCTGGGGGGGGCAAGGCTATGGCTACACCTTC. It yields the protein CASSLAWGGQGYGYTF. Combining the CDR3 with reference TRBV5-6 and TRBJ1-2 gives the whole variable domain DAGVTQSPTHLIKTRGQQVTLRCSPKSGHDTVSWYQQALGQGPQFIFQYYEEEERQRGNFPDRFSGHQFPNYSSELNVNALLLGDSALYLCASSLAWGGQGYGYTFGSGTRLTVV.

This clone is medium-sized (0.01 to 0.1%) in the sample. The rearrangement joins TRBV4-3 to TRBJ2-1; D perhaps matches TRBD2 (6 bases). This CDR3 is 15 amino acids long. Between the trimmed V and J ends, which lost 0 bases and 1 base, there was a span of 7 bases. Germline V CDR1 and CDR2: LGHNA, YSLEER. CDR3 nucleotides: TGCGCCAGCAGCCAAGAGGAGGGGTCCTACAATGAGCAGTTCTTC. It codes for CASSQEEGSYNEQFF.

The CDR3 is CASSLALPADYGYTF. In DNA form, the CDR3 reads TGTGCCAGCAGCTTAGCTCTCCCAGCGGACTATGGCTACACCTTC. V and J are TRBV7-9 and TRBJ1-2; D is undetermined. The ends were cut back, 0 bases at V and 3 bases at J, with 11 bases in the middle. This CDR3 has 15 residues. The germline V gene encodes CDR1 SEHNR and CDR2 FQNEAQ (reference sequence).

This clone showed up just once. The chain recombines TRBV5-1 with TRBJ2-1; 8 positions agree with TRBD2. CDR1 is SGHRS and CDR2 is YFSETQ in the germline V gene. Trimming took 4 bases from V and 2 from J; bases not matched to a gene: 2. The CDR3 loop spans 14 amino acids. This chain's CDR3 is CASSMGLAYNEQFF. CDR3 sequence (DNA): TGCGCCAGCAGCATGGGACTAGCCTACAATGAGCAGTTCTTC.

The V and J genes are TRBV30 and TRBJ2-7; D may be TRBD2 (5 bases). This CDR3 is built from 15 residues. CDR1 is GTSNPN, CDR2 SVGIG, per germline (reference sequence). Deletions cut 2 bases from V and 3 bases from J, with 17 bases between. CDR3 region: CAWSRGQGIFYEQYF. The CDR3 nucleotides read TGTGCCTGGAGTAGAGGGCAAGGGATCTTCTACGAGCAGTACTTC.

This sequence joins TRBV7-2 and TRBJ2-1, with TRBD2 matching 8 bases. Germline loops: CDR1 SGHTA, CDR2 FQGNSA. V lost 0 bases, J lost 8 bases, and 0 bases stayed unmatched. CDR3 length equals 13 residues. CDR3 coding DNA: TGTGCCAGCAGCTTAGCGCGGGAGGATGAGCAGTTCTTC. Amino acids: CASSLAREDEQFF.

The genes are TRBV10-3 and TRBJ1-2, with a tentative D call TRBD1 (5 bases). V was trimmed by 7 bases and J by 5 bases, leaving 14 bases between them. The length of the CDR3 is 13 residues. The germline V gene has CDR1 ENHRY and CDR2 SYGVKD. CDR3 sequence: CAIKINRKYGYTF. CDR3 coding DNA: TGTGCCATCAAGATTAACAGGAAGTATGGCTACACCTTC.

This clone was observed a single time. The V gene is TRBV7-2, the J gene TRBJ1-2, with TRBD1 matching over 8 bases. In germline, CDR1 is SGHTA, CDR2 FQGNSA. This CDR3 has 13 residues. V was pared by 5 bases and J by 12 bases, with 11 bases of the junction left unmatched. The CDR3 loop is CASSPRQGLRDTF. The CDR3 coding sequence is TGTGCCAGCAGCCCCCGACAGGGGTTAAGGGACACCTTC.

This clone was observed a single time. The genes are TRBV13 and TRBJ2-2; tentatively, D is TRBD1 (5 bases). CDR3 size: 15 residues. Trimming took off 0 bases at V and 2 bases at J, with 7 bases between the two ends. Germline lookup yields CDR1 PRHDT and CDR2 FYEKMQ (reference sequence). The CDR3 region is CASSLGQGNTGELFF. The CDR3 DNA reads TGTGCCAGCAGCTTAGGCCAGGGCAACACCGGGGAGCTGTTTTTT.

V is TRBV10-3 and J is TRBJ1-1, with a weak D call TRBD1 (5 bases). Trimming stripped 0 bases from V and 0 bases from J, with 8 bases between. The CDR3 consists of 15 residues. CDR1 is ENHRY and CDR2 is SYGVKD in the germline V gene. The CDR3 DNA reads TGTGCCATCAGTGAGTCGAGACAGCTGAACACTGAAGCTTTCTTT. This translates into CAISESRQLNTEAFF.

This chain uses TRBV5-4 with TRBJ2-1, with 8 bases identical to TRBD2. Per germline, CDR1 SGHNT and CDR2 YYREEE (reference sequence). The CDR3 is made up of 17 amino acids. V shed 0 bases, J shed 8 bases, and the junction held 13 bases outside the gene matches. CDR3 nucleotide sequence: TGTGCCAGCAGCTTGGCTCGGGGGGGCAGGTTATCGGATGAGCAGTTCTTC. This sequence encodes CASSLARGGRLSDEQFF.